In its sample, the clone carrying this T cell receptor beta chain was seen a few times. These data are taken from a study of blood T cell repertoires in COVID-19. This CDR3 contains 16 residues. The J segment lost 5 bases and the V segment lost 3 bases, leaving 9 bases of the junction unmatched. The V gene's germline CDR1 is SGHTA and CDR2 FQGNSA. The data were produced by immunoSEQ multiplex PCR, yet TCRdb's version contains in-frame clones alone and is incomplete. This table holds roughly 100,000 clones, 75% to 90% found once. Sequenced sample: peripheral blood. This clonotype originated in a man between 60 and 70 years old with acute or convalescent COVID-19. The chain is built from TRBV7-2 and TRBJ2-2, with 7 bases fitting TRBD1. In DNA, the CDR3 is TGTGCCAGCAGCTTCGTTTCGACAGGGTCGACCGGGGAGCTGTTTTTT. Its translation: CASSFVSTGSTGELFF.